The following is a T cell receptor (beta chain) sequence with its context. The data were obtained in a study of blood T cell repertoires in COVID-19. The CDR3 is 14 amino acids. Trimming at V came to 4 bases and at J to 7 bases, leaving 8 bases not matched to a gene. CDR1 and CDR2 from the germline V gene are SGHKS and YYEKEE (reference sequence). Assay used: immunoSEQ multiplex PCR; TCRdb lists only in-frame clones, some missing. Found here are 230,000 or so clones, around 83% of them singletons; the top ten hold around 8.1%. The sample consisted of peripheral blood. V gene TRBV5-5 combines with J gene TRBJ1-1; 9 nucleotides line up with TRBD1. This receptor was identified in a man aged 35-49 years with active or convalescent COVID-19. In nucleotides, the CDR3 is TGTGCCAGCAGCACCGGGACAGGGATTGGTGAAGCTTTCTTT. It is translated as CASSTGTGIGEAFF.